The clone carrying this T cell receptor (beta chain) was seen many times. Its antigen is still unknown. Uncontrolled infection, other autoimmune disease, pregnancy or lactation barred patients from enrollment. An approximately 9.8 ml volume of fresh peripheral blood provided the PBMCs. It was RNA transcripts that yielded the amplified TCR beta CDR3 regions. Primed by the HTBI set, a first-round RT-PCR was run on the TCR CDR3. TCRdb used MiXCR to reprocess the multiplex PCR reads, holding one entry per CDR3 protein. The sample holds 700,000 or so distinct CDR3 sequences, around 15% seen once. The CDR3 sequence is 15 residues long. The ends were cut back, 1 base at V and 4 bases at J, with 12 bases in the middle. Germline CDR1 reads KGHDR; CDR2 reads SFDVKD. This specimen belongs to a study of T cells in Graves' hyperthyroidism and ophthalmopathy. The study's findings and limits: The model foresaw ophthalmopathy a median roughly 6 months prior to onset.

Source material: blood. This TCR was sampled from a man between 18 and 35 years old with Graves' hyperthyroidism. The chain joins TRBV24-1 to TRBJ2-5; D is possibly TRBD2 (6 bases). CDR3 sequence (DNA): TGTGCCACCAGTGATTTATCGCGGGGTCGAGAGACCCAGTACTTC. This sequence encodes CATSDLSRGRETQYF.